A selection of T cell receptor beta chains follows, all from one sample in a study of T cell responses to AZD1222 COVID-19 vaccine. Data came from immunoSEQ multiplex PCR; TCRdb stores just in-frame clones and leaves some out. The sample lists 25,000 to 35,000 clones; 78% were seen once. The source material was peripheral blood, sampled on day 0 of AZD1222 vaccination. The origin of the receptors is an adult in good health. Both conserved end residues are part of each CDR3. Each record gives: D gene, CDR3 length, clone size, V gene, J gene, CDR3 protein, CDR3 DNA. D genes are given only for firm matches. Only some rows state a clone size, as once, few, many or a class for expanded clones.

d_call: TRBD1
cdr3_length: 14
clone_size: -
v_call: TRBV6-6
j_call: TRBJ1-5
cdr3_aa: CASSTWTGNQPQHF
cdr3_nt: TGTGCCAGCAGTACTTGGACAGGTAATCAGCCCCAGCATTTT

d_call: TRBD1
cdr3_length: 13
clone_size: -
v_call: TRBV12-3/TRBV12-4
j_call: TRBJ1-4
cdr3_aa: CASSRTGVGILFF
cdr3_nt: TGTGCCAGCAGCAGGACAGGGGTTGGGATCCTGTTTTTT

d_call: TRBD1
cdr3_length: 12
clone_size: -
v_call: TRBV29-1
j_call: TRBJ1-2
cdr3_aa: CSAGQGGRGYTF
cdr3_nt: TGCAGCGCGGGACAGGGAGGAAGGGGCTACACCTTC

d_call: TRBD2
cdr3_length: 15
clone_size: -
v_call: TRBV6-5
j_call: TRBJ2-5
cdr3_aa: CASSYAGGSKETQYF
cdr3_nt: TGTGCCAGCAGTTACGCGGGAGGAAGTAAGGAGACCCAGTACTTC

d_call: TRBD1
cdr3_length: 12
clone_size: -
v_call: TRBV27
j_call: TRBJ1-2
cdr3_aa: CASRTGGYGYTF
cdr3_nt: TGTGCCAGCAGGACAGGGGGCTATGGCTACACCTTC

d_call: -
cdr3_length: 10
clone_size: few
v_call: TRBV10-1
j_call: TRBJ2-2
cdr3_aa: CASSEPGLFF
cdr3_nt: TGCGCCAGCAGTGAACCGGGGCTGTTTTTT

d_call: -
cdr3_length: 15
clone_size: -
v_call: TRBV19
j_call: TRBJ1-2
cdr3_aa: CASSTRALIAHGYTF
cdr3_nt: TGTGCCAGTAGTACGAGGGCATTGATAGCCCATGGCTACACCTTC

d_call: TRBD1
cdr3_length: 16
clone_size: -
v_call: TRBV5-1
j_call: TRBJ2-2
cdr3_aa: CASSKGQTNPTGELFF
cdr3_nt: TGCGCCAGCAGCAAGGGACAGACGAACCCCACCGGGGAGCTGTTTTTT

d_call: TRBD1
cdr3_length: 14
clone_size: -
v_call: TRBV2
j_call: TRBJ2-5
cdr3_aa: CASSSQGRQETQYF
cdr3_nt: TGTGCCAGCAGCTCACAGGGGCGACAAGAGACCCAGTACTTC

d_call: TRBD1
cdr3_length: 14
clone_size: -
v_call: TRBV7-9
j_call: TRBJ1-1
cdr3_aa: CASSRNTGGEEAFF
cdr3_nt: TGTGCCAGCAGTCGAAACACAGGGGGCGAAGAAGCTTTCTTT

d_call: TRBD1
cdr3_length: 13
clone_size: -
v_call: TRBV18
j_call: TRBJ1-2
cdr3_aa: CASSPPTGLGYTF
cdr3_nt: TGTGCCAGCTCACCACCGACAGGGTTAGGCTACACCTTC

d_call: TRBD2
cdr3_length: 16
clone_size: -
v_call: TRBV27
j_call: TRBJ2-7
cdr3_aa: CASSRKTSGVGYEQYF
cdr3_nt: TGTGCCAGCAGCCGAAAGACTAGCGGGGTAGGGTACGAGCAGTACTTC

d_call: -
cdr3_length: 13
clone_size: -
v_call: TRBV3-1/TRBV3-2
j_call: TRBJ1-1
cdr3_aa: CASSQGAQGEAFF
cdr3_nt: TGTGCCAGCAGCCAAGGGGCACAGGGTGAAGCTTTCTTT

d_call: -
cdr3_length: 15
clone_size: -
v_call: TRBV7-9
j_call: TRBJ1-4
cdr3_aa: CASSPGDTLNEKLFF
cdr3_nt: TGTGCCAGCAGCCCCGGGGACACCCTTAATGAAAAACTGTTTTTT

d_call: -
cdr3_length: 16
clone_size: -
v_call: TRBV5-4
j_call: TRBJ2-2
cdr3_aa: CASSHERGRIAGELFF
cdr3_nt: TGTGCCAGCAGTCACGAGAGGGGGAGGATCGCCGGGGAGCTGTTTTTT

d_call: TRBD1
cdr3_length: 15
clone_size: -
v_call: TRBV6-2/TRBV6-3
j_call: TRBJ2-2
cdr3_aa: CASSYQGQGHGELFF
cdr3_nt: TGTGCCAGCAGTTACCAGGGACAGGGGCACGGGGAGCTGTTTTTT

d_call: -
cdr3_length: 15
clone_size: -
v_call: TRBV28
j_call: TRBJ2-5
cdr3_aa: CASSLSGSVQETQYF
cdr3_nt: TGTGCCAGCAGTTTATCGGGCAGCGTACAAGAGACCCAGTACTTC

d_call: TRBD1
cdr3_length: 16
clone_size: -
v_call: TRBV7-9
j_call: TRBJ1-6
cdr3_aa: CASSPRDRAYNSPLHF
cdr3_nt: TGTGCCAGCAGCCCAAGGGACAGGGCCTATAATTCACCCCTCCACTTT

d_call: -
cdr3_length: 15
clone_size: -
v_call: TRBV4-3
j_call: TRBJ2-1
cdr3_aa: CASSVSLGGTNEQFF
cdr3_nt: TGCGCCAGCAGCGTGTCTTTGGGTGGGACCAATGAGCAGTTCTTC

d_call: -
cdr3_length: 15
clone_size: -
v_call: TRBV19
j_call: TRBJ1-1
cdr3_aa: CASRLTGLGNTEAFF
cdr3_nt: TGTGCCAGTAGACTCACAGGCCTAGGGAACACTGAAGCTTTCTTT

d_call: TRBD1
cdr3_length: 16
clone_size: few
v_call: TRBV11-3
j_call: TRBJ1-2
cdr3_aa: CASSLDRTGGKDGYTF
cdr3_nt: TGTGCCAGCAGCTTAGATCGGACAGGGGGCAAAGATGGCTACACCTTC

d_call: -
cdr3_length: 15
clone_size: medium-sized
v_call: TRBV12-5
j_call: TRBJ2-1
cdr3_aa: CASGYTGGAGYEQFF
cdr3_nt: TGTGCTAGTGGTTATACGGGGGGCGCGGGGTATGAGCAGTTCTTC

d_call: -
cdr3_length: 14
clone_size: -
v_call: TRBV2
j_call: TRBJ1-6
cdr3_aa: CASRAREYNSPLHF
cdr3_nt: TGTGCCAGCAGGGCCAGGGAATATAATTCACCCCTCCACTTT

d_call: -
cdr3_length: 12
clone_size: -
v_call: TRBV2
j_call: TRBJ2-5
cdr3_aa: CASSVGRETQYF
cdr3_nt: TGTGCCAGCAGTGTCGGGAGAGAGACCCAGTACTTC

d_call: TRBD1
cdr3_length: 14
clone_size: few
v_call: TRBV12-5
j_call: TRBJ1-2
cdr3_aa: CASGFSQGLYGYTF
cdr3_nt: TGTGCTAGTGGTTTCTCACAGGGGCTTTATGGCTACACCTTC

d_call: TRBD1
cdr3_length: 15
clone_size: -
v_call: TRBV18
j_call: TRBJ2-3
cdr3_aa: CASSLGTGGTDTQYF
cdr3_nt: TGTGCCAGCTCACTCGGGACAGGGGGTACAGATACGCAGTATTTT

d_call: -
cdr3_length: 15
clone_size: once
v_call: TRBV24-1
j_call: TRBJ2-3
cdr3_aa: CATSTNREVQDTQYF
cdr3_nt: TGTGCCACCAGTACGAACCGAGAGGTGCAAGATACGCAGTATTTT